The 23 T cell receptor beta chains presented below share a single source sample, sequenced in a study of blood T cell repertoires in COVID-19 (dated by TCRdb to the early 2020s). Preparation of the library involved the immunoSEQ multiplex PCR assay. TCRdb obtained this table from immuneACCESS and retained in-frame rearrangements with V and J assigned. These tables miss some clones; where compared with another copy, unresolved V genes account for less than half of the shortfall, and the remainder is unexplained. This sample gives approximately 290,000 clones in total; approximately 89% of them show up just once. The ten largest account for more than 9.5% of the sample. Sequencing was done on a sample of peripheral blood. These receptors were collected from a woman aged 25 to 45 with COVID-19, enrolled during active disease.

This chain connects TRBV4-1 to TRBJ2-7, with D possibly matching TRBD2 (6 bases). The CDR3 length is 13 residues. Germline CDR1 MGHRA, CDR2 YSYEKL. In nucleotides, the CDR3 is TGCGCTTCAACCGACGGGAGCTCCTACGAGCAGTACTTC. Translating gives CASTDGSSYEQYF.

This chain joins TRBV7-8 and TRBJ2-1; TRBD2 matches 7 bases. There are 18 residues in the CDR3. The ends lost 0 bases at V and 0 bases at J; junction bases unmatched: 8. Germline CDR1 is SGHVS and CDR2 is FQNEAQ. The CDR3, as DNA: TGTGCCAGCAGCTTAGCGTTGGTGGGGGGGAGCTCCTACAATGAGCAGTTCTTC. This codes for CASSLALVGGSSYNEQFF.

This clone was recorded only once. J is TRBJ1-4 and V is TRBV5-5; 8 nucleotides line up with TRBD1. The CDR3 length is 17 residues. CDR1 is SGHKS, CDR2 YYEKEE, per germline (reference sequence). With V trimmed by 0 bases and J by 3 bases, 7 bases remained unmatched. DNA of the CDR3: TGTGCCAGCAGCTTGGTGCAGGGGGCGCAGGCTAATGAAAAACTGTTTTTT. It specifies CASSLVQGAQANEKLFF.

This rearrangement joins TRBV5-1 to TRBJ2-1; D gene unclear. Germline values: CDR1 SGHRS, CDR2 YFSETQ. Between the trimmed V and J ends, which lost 4 bases and 2 bases, there was a span of 16 bases. This CDR3 contains 16 residues. The CDR3 coding sequence is TGCGCCAGCAGCCCCCGTCATGGGCTTGCCTACAATGAGCAGTTCTTC. This gives the protein CASSPRHGLAYNEQFF.

This sequence joins TRBV19 and TRBJ1-2; a weak D match, TRBD1 (5 bases). This CDR3 spans 16 amino acids. CDR1 LNHDA and CDR2 SQIVND come from the germline V gene (reference sequence). V lost 5 bases to trimming and J lost 3 bases, with 19 bases between them. CDR3 protein: CASSGPGGGTDYGYTF. The CDR3 DNA follows: TGTGCCAGTAGTGGCCCTGGGGGGGGAACGGACTATGGCTACACCTTC.

This rearrangement joins TRBV6-5 to TRBJ1-1, with 7 positions matching TRBD1. Germline-derived CDR1 and CDR2 are MNHEY and SVGAGI. The CDR3 has 14 amino acids. Germline trimming cut 6 bases from V and 0 bases from J; bases unmatched to any gene: 4. CDR3: CASRGQIMNTEAFF. The CDR3 DNA is TGTGCCAGCAGGGGACAGATTATGAACACTGAAGCTTTCTTT.

This chain joins TRBV9 and TRBJ2-7, with D possibly TRBD2 on 5 matching bases. Per the germline V gene, CDR1 is SGDLS and CDR2 is YYNGEE. V was pared by 4 bases and J by 0 bases, with 17 bases between. CDR3 length equals 16 residues. This chain's CDR3 is CASSSMPGGSSYEQYF. The CDR3 DNA sequence: TGTGCCAGCAGCTCGATGCCAGGAGGCAGCTCCTACGAGCAGTACTTC.

This clone was counted a few times. J is TRBJ2-7 and V is TRBV9; D is uncertain. Trimming left V 4 bases short and J 2 bases short, with 10 bases between. Germline V lookup: CDR1 SGDLS, CDR2 YYNGEE. The CDR3 sequence is 13 residues long. Written as DNA, the CDR3 is TGTGCCAGCAGCTCCAGCCAGGCCTACGAGCAGTACTTC. Translation gives CASSSSQAYEQYF. Full variable domain (missing parts from reference TRBV9 and TRBJ2-7): DSGVTQTPKHLITATGQRVTLRCSPRSGDLSVYWYQQSLDQGLQFLIQYYNGEERAKGNILERFSAQQFPDLHSELNLSSLELGDSALYFCASSSSQAYEQYFGPGTRLTVT.

The DNA of the CDR3 is TGCGCCAGCAGGAGGGGGAACAGGTCAGGTGGCTACACCTTC. Translating gives CASRRGNRSGGYTF. The J gene is TRBJ1-2, the V gene TRBV10-2; TRBD1 is a possible D gene (6 bases). The CDR3 runs to 14 residues. The V end was cut by 6 bases, the J end by 7 bases, with 18 bases between. Looked up from germline, CDR1 is WSHSY and CDR2 is SAAADI.

This chain connects TRBV4-2 to TRBJ2-7; possible D gene TRBD1, 6 bases. V was trimmed by 0 bases and J by 4 bases, leaving 25 bases between them. There are 19 residues in the CDR3. Germline CDR1 is LGHNA and CDR2 is YNFKEQ. Here the CDR3 DNA reads TGTGCCAGCAGCCAAGATCCTCACCGTCACTCCGGGACACGGTACGAGCAGTACTTC. Amino acid sequence: CASSQDPHRHSGTRYEQYF.

This chain uses TRBV2 with TRBJ2-7; 9 bases line up with TRBD1. The CDR3 has 13 amino acids. V shed 8 bases, J shed 3 bases, and the junction held 5 bases outside the gene matches. Germline CDR1 reads SNHLY; CDR2 reads FYNNEI. CDR3 nucleotides: TGTGCCAGCGAGGGGACAGGGTTCTACGAGCAGTACTTC. Its protein is CASEGTGFYEQYF.

The rearrangement uses TRBV5-1 and TRBJ2-2; TRBD1 agrees at 9 bases. Germline loops: CDR1 SGHRS, CDR2 YFSETQ. Unmatched junction bases numbered 3, after V lost 4 bases and J lost 5 bases. CDR3 length: 14 amino acids. The CDR3 sequence: CASSGTGRTGELFF. Here the CDR3 DNA reads TGCGCCAGCAGCGGGACAGGGAGGACCGGGGAGCTGTTTTTT. The complete variable domain, with remaining parts taken from reference TRBV5-1 and TRBJ2-2, reads KAGVTQTPRYLIKTRGQQVTLSCSPISGHRSVSWYQQTPGQGLQFLFEYFSETQRNKGNFPGRFSGRQFSNSRSEMNVSTLELGDSALYLCASSGTGRTGELFFGEGSRLTVL.

The rearrangement links TRBV4-2 to TRBJ2-3, with TRBD2 matching over 7 bases. Germline V lookup: CDR1 LGHNA, CDR2 YNFKEQ. The CDR3 totals 20 residues. Trimming at V came to 3 bases and at J to 0 bases, leaving 18 bases not matched to a gene. The CDR3 sequence: CASSQKKGSSGQGSTDTQYF. DNA for the CDR3: TGTGCCAGCAGCCAGAAAAAGGGGTCTAGCGGACAAGGGAGCACAGATACGCAGTATTTT.

Note on this clone: Other DNA sequences in this sample translate to the same CDR3. The genes are TRBV19 and TRBJ1-1; D is unresolved. The CDR3 runs 13 residues. Trimming pared 4 bases from V and 0 bases from J, leaving 6 bases between. Germline loops: CDR1 LNHDA, CDR2 SQIVND (reference sequence). CDR3: CASSTSMNTEAFF. CDR3 DNA: TGTGCCAGTAGTACATCCATGAACACTGAAGCTTTCTTT. The variable domain in full, completed from reference TRBV19 and TRBJ1-1, reads DGGITQSPKYLFRKEGQNVTLSCEQNLNHDAMYWYRQDPGQGLRLIYYSQIVNDFQKGDIAEGYSVSREKKESFPLTVTSAQKNPTAFYLCASSTSMNTEAFFGQGTRLTVV.

This chain joins TRBV5-1 and TRBJ2-3, with 7 bases that match TRBD2. The CDR3 is 15 amino acids. The ends lost 4 bases at V and 1 base at J; junction bases unmatched: 6. The germline CDR1 and CDR2 sequences are SGHRS and YFSETQ. In nucleotides, the CDR3 is TGCGCCAGCAGCGCAGTGGGGAGGGGCACAGATACGCAGTATTTT. Amino acids: CASSAVGRGTDTQYF.

The CDR3 region has the DNA TGTGCCAGCAGTTACACAGGGGATACTGAAGCTTTCTTT. Protein: CASSYTGDTEAFF. J is TRBJ1-1 and V is TRBV6-5; 7 nucleotides match TRBD1. The CDR3 is 13 amino acids. Germline V CDR1 and CDR2: MNHEY, SVGAGI. J gave up 5 bases and V 2 bases, and 2 bases lay outside the gene matches.

This chain uses TRBV15 with TRBJ1-1; TRBD1 is a possible D gene (6 bases). The V end was cut by 0 bases, the J end by 11 bases, with 22 bases between. The CDR3 is made up of 16 amino acids. Germline V gene lookup returns CDR1 LNHNV and CDR2 YYDKDF (reference sequence). Here the CDR3 DNA reads TGTGCCACCAGCAGAGATCGGGGGGGGCTCGACCGAGTGGCTTTCTTT. Translating it yields CATSRDRGGLDRVAFF.

The V gene is TRBV5-6, the J gene TRBJ1-5; unclear D gene. Per germline, CDR1 SGHDT and CDR2 YYEEEE. This CDR3 has 15 amino acids. Trimming took off 4 bases at V and 9 bases at J, with 20 bases between the two ends. The CDR3 protein is CASSAPGCRWWPQHF. The CDR3 DNA is TGTGCCAGCAGCGCCCCCGGTTGCCGGTGGTGGCCCCAGCATTTT.

This clone turned up a few times. The chain uses TRBV11-2 and TRBJ2-7; TRBD1 agrees at 7 bases. The CDR3 has 14 residues. Germline V gene data show CDR1 as SGHAT and CDR2 as FQNNGV. V lost 4 bases and J lost 9; bases outside the gene matches: 12. The CDR3 DNA sequence: TGTGCCAGCAGCTCAACGGACAGGCGGCTCAGGCAGTACTTC. As protein: CASSSTDRRLRQYF.

On this clone: The sample holds other DNA sequences that translate to the same CDR3. The V call is TRBV28, the J call TRBJ2-7; TRBD1 agrees at 7 bases. The CDR3 is 13 residues long. V shed 6 bases and J 3 bases; nucleotides not matched to a gene: 5. Germline-derived CDR1 and CDR2 are MDHEN and SYDVKM. CDR3 residues: CASSLQGSYEQYF. CDR3 nucleotides: TGTGCCAGCAGCCTACAGGGGAGCTACGAGCAGTACTTC.

The V gene is TRBV3-1 (or the pseudogene TRBV3-2), the J gene TRBJ1-2; 7 bases line up with TRBD1. Germline trimming cut 5 bases from V and 4 bases from J; bases unmatched to any gene: 1. This CDR3 has 12 residues. Germline lookup yields CDR1 LGHDT and CDR2 YNNKEL (reference sequence). CDR3 region: CASSGDSYGYTF. The DNA of the CDR3 is TGTGCCAGCAGCGGGGACAGCTATGGCTACACCTTC.

The J gene is TRBJ1-2, the V gene TRBV12-2; the table's D gene call, TRBD1, was not cross checked with the DNA. TRBV12-2 is given as a pseudogene. The length of the CDR3 is 10 residues. The CDR3 spells CASRFQQNTF. The CDR3 coding sequence is TGTGCAAGTCGCTTTCAACAAAACACCTTC.

The gene calls are TRBV19 and TRBJ1-1; TRBD1 is a possible D gene (5 bases). CDR1 LNHDA and CDR2 SQIVND come from the germline V gene (reference sequence). The CDR3 consists of 13 residues. Trimming left V 8 bases short and J 3 bases short, with 13 bases between. CDR3 protein: CASSTGGDTEAFF. The CDR3 DNA sequence: TGTGCCAGTTCTACAGGTGGGGACACTGAAGCTTTCTTT.